Sequencing of this TCR beta chain was carried out in a study of CD8 T cell repertoires and HIV-1 epitope variants. Study as a whole: A 10-day culture received IL-2, IL-7 and IL-15 on days 3 and 7.

This CDR3 spans 20 amino acids. CDR1 is KGHSH, CDR2 LQKENI, per germline. Unmatched junction bases numbered 7, after V lost 0 bases and J lost 0 bases. Clones were read by immunoSEQ multiplex PCR, and TCRdb kept only the in-frame ones, dropping some. The sample shows 4,500 to 6,000 clones, around 69% of them seen only once. As regards this clone: No antigen is known for it.

Source material: cultured CD8+ T cells derived from PBMCs. This sequence was found in a male donor with HIV. V and J are TRBV18 and TRBJ2-1; 14 bases fit TRBD2. This CDR3 reads CASSPPGGLAGVDSYNEQFF. The CDR3 nucleotides are TGTGCCAGCTCACCACCTGGGGGACTAGCGGGAGTGGACTCCTACAATGAGCAGTTCTTC. The whole variable domain, remainder taken from reference TRBV18 and TRBJ2-1, is NAGVMQNPRHLVRRRGQEARLRCSPMKGHSHVYWYRQLPEEGLKFMVYLQKENIIDESGMPKERFSAEFPKEGPSILRIQQVVRGDSAAYFCASSPPGGLAGVDSYNEQFFGPGTRLTVL.